These T cell receptor beta chains were read from a single sample in a study of human T cells and chemical hapten exposure. TCRdb reanalysed the RACE reads using MiXCR and keeps one entry per CDR3 protein. The table records some 110,000 distinct CDR3 sequences, around 10% of them present only once. The input for sequencing was whole blood, taken in connection with sensitization to the hapten diphenylcyclopropenone (DPC). These receptor sequences come from a woman in her forties or fifties with alopecia areata. Some clones in this sample may be carry-over from other donors' samples. Both conserved end residues are part of each CDR3. A D gene is named only where the DNA matches it firmly. The size of a clone is reported for some rows only, either as once, few or many, or as a class for expanded clones.

d_gene	j_gene	abundance	v_gene	CDR3nt	CDR3aa
-	TRBJ1-1	many	TRBV15	TGTGCCACCAGCAGAGATTCCGGAATTCTTGGCACTGAAGCTTTCTTT	CATSRDSGILGTEAFF
-	TRBJ1-6	-	TRBV20-1	TGCAGTGCTAGCGGGCAGGCAGGGTCACCCCTCCACTTT	CSASGQAGSPLHF
TRBD1	TRBJ2-3	-	TRBV24-1	TGTGCCACCAGTGAGCAGGGGGATTGGACAGATACGCAGTATTTT	CATSEQGDWTDTQYF
-	TRBJ2-5	-	TRBV3-1	TGTGCCAGCAGCCAAGATCCGGGCGGCGATGAGACCCAGTACTTC	CASSQDPGGDETQYF
TRBD1	TRBJ1-5	many	TRBV7-2	TGTGCCAGCAGCTGGGGACAGGGTATCAATCAGCCCCAGCATTTT	CASSWGQGINQPQHF
-	TRBJ1-1	-	TRBV5-1	TGCGCCAGCAGCCCAATTTATGGCGAGAACACTGAAGCTTTCTTT	CASSPIYGENTEAFF
-	TRBJ1-1	many	TRBV6-1	TGTGCCAGCAGTTGGGAAGAGAACACTGAAGCTTTCTTT	CASSWEENTEAFF
-	TRBJ2-1	-	TRBV5-6	TGTGCCAGCAGCTTGGCCTCAGCAACCCCGACCTACAATGAGCAGTTCTTC	CASSLASATPTYNEQFF
-	TRBJ2-5	-	TRBV5-1	TGCGCCAGCGCGGGGCGGGTCCAAGAGACCCAGTACTTC	CASAGRVQETQYF
TRBD2	TRBJ2-7	-	TRBV29-1	TGCAGCGTTGGACGACTAGCGGGGGTAGACGAGCAGTACTTC	CSVGRLAGVDEQYF
TRBD1	TRBJ2-7	many	TRBV6-2/TRBV6-3	TGTGCCAGCAGTCGGACAGGCTCCTACGAGCAGTACTTC	CASSRTGSYEQYF
TRBD2	TRBJ2-3	many	TRBV11-2	TGTGCCAGCGGCGGGCTAGCGGGAACAGATACGCAGTATTTT	CASGGLAGTDTQYF
TRBD2	TRBJ2-1	many	TRBV20-1	TGCAGTGCCGTAGGAGCTAGCGGGAGAATTTCCTACAATGAGCAGTTCTTC	CSAVGASGRISYNEQFF
-	TRBJ2-6	-	TRBV2	TGTGCCAGCGTTCGCTCTGGGGCCAACGTCCTGACTTTC	CASVRSGANVLTF
TRBD2	TRBJ2-2	many	TRBV5-1	TGCGCCAGCGGACTAGCGGGAGACACCGGGGAGCTGTTTTTT	CASGLAGDTGELFF
-	TRBJ2-2	many	TRBV5-4	TGTGCCAGCAGCTTGGCCAGGGACACCGGGGAGCTGTTTTTT	CASSLARDTGELFF
-	TRBJ1-1	-	TRBV29-1	TGCAGCGTTGGAAGAGGGTTCGCTGAAGCTTTCTTT	CSVGRGFAEAFF
TRBD1	TRBJ1-5	-	TRBV29-1	TGCAGCGTCCAGGGGGGGGGCAATCAGCCCCAGCATTTT	CSVQGGGNQPQHF
-	TRBJ2-7	many	TRBV18	TGTGCCAGCTCGGGGGAGGCCTACGAGCAGTACTTC	CASSGEAYEQYF
-	TRBJ1-1	many	TRBV12-3/TRBV12-4	TGTGCCAGCAGTTCCGGGGACACTGAAGCTTTCTTT	CASSSGDTEAFF
TRBD1	TRBJ1-6	-	TRBV28	TGTGCCAGCAGGCTGGGACAGGGGTATTCACCCCTCCACTTT	CASRLGQGYSPLHF
-	TRBJ2-5	many	TRBV7-2	TGTGCCAGCAGCCACCGACCGGGGAGGAGAGAGACCCAGTACTTC	CASSHRPGRRETQYF
-	TRBJ2-7	few	TRBV29-1	TGCAGCGTTAGGTCTCCTGGGCTGAACGAGCAGTACTTC	CSVRSPGLNEQYF
-	TRBJ1-2	few	TRBV12-3/TRBV12-4	TGTGCCAGCAGCCCAAACGGGGGGTCTAGAGGCTACACCTTC	CASSPNGGSRGYTF
-	TRBJ2-1	many	TRBV29-1	TGCAGCGTTGGGGCTCCATACAATGAGCAGTTCTTC	CSVGAPYNEQFF